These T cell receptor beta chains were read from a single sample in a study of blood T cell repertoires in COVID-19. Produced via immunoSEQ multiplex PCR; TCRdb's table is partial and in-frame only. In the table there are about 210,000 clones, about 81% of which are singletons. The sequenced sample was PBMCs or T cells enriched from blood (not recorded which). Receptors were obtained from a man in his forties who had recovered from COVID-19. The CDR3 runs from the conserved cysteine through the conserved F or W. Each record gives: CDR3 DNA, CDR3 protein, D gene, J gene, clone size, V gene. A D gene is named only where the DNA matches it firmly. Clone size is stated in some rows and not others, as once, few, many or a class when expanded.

CDR3nt: TGCGCCAGCAGCCAAGCCAAAGGGGCCTACGAGCAGTACTTC; CDR3aa: CASSQAKGAYEQYF; d_gene: -; j_gene: TRBJ2-7; abundance: once; v_gene: TRBV4-1
CDR3nt: TGTGCCAGCAGCTCCCGACTAGCGCTGAAGACAGATACGCAGTATTTT; CDR3aa: CASSSRLALKTDTQYF; d_gene: TRBD2; j_gene: TRBJ2-3; abundance: -; v_gene: TRBV7-9
CDR3nt: TGTGCCAGCAGTGACAAGCTGAGCAATCAGCCCCAGCATTTT; CDR3aa: CASSDKLSNQPQHF; d_gene: -; j_gene: TRBJ1-5; abundance: -; v_gene: TRBV2
CDR3nt: TGTGCCACCAGCAGAGATACTGGGGCAGGGCCCTACAATGAGCAGTTCTTC; CDR3aa: CATSRDTGAGPYNEQFF; d_gene: -; j_gene: TRBJ2-1; abundance: -; v_gene: TRBV15
CDR3nt: TGTGCCAGCAGCTTGCGGCGGGGGAGCCTCAACGCAGATACGCAGTATTTT; CDR3aa: CASSLRRGSLNADTQYF; d_gene: TRBD2; j_gene: TRBJ2-3; abundance: -; v_gene: TRBV5-6
CDR3nt: TGTGCCAGCTCACCACCGGGAGTATTCTATGGCTACACCTTC; CDR3aa: CASSPPGVFYGYTF; d_gene: -; j_gene: TRBJ1-2; abundance: -; v_gene: TRBV18
CDR3nt: TGTGCCAGCAGAGCGGGACATTTCTACGAGCAGTACTTC; CDR3aa: CASRAGHFYEQYF; d_gene: -; j_gene: TRBJ2-7; abundance: -; v_gene: TRBV6-5
CDR3nt: TGTGCCACCAGCTACCTAGGCCGGGGGGGGGCCAACGTCCTGACTTTC; CDR3aa: CATSYLGRGGANVLTF; d_gene: -; j_gene: TRBJ2-6; abundance: -; v_gene: TRBV15
CDR3nt: TGTGCCTGGAACGAGGGAGCAGACAATGAGCAGTTCTTC; CDR3aa: CAWNEGADNEQFF; d_gene: -; j_gene: TRBJ2-1; abundance: -; v_gene: TRBV30
CDR3nt: TGTGCCAGCAGTTTAGGGCTTCCCCAGTTCTTC; CDR3aa: CASSLGLPQFF; d_gene: -; j_gene: TRBJ2-1; abundance: -; v_gene: TRBV12-3/TRBV12-4
CDR3nt: TGCGCCAGCAGCTCGGACAGGGGTCGTTCCTACGAGCAGTACTTC; CDR3aa: CASSSDRGRSYEQYF; d_gene: TRBD1; j_gene: TRBJ2-7; abundance: few; v_gene: TRBV5-1
CDR3nt: TGTGCCAGCAGCTTGGTGGCGGCACAAGGCTACACCTTC; CDR3aa: CASSLVAAQGYTF; d_gene: -; j_gene: TRBJ1-2; abundance: -; v_gene: TRBV5-8
CDR3nt: TGTGCCAGTAGTCTTAGGGGACAGCGCTCTGGAAACACCATATATTTT; CDR3aa: CASSLRGQRSGNTIYF; d_gene: TRBD1; j_gene: TRBJ1-3; abundance: -; v_gene: TRBV19
CDR3nt: TGCGCCAGCAGTTTAGGGGGGGAATACAATGAGCAGTTCTTC; CDR3aa: CASSLGGEYNEQFF; d_gene: -; j_gene: TRBJ2-1; abundance: -; v_gene: TRBV5-1
CDR3nt: TGTGCCAGCCGGGTTTGGGGCAGCAGCTATGGCTACACCTTC; CDR3aa: CASRVWGSSYGYTF; d_gene: -; j_gene: TRBJ1-2; abundance: -; v_gene: TRBV6-5
CDR3nt: TGTGCCAGCCGACAAACGGAAACTTTCTTT; CDR3aa: CASRQTETFF; d_gene: -; j_gene: TRBJ1-1; abundance: -; v_gene: TRBV28
CDR3nt: TGTGCCAGCGGACAGGGCTGGGCTAATTCACCCCTCCACTTT; CDR3aa: CASGQGWANSPLHF; d_gene: TRBD1; j_gene: TRBJ1-6; abundance: -; v_gene: TRBV5-6
CDR3nt: TGTGCCATCAGTGAGACCGGGGGGCTCGGCTATGGCTACACCTTC; CDR3aa: CAISETGGLGYGYTF; d_gene: -; j_gene: TRBJ1-2; abundance: -; v_gene: TRBV10-3
CDR3nt: TGTGCCACCAGCCCCGGGACTGGGAACTATGGCTACACCTTC; CDR3aa: CATSPGTGNYGYTF; d_gene: -; j_gene: TRBJ1-2; abundance: -; v_gene: TRBV15
CDR3nt: TGTGCCTGGGATCCCGCCGGGATCTATGGCTACACCTTC; CDR3aa: CAWDPAGIYGYTF; d_gene: -; j_gene: TRBJ1-2; abundance: -; v_gene: TRBV30
CDR3nt: TGCGCCAGCAGCCGGGACAGTAACCCCTATAATTCACCCCTCCACTTT; CDR3aa: CASSRDSNPYNSPLHF; d_gene: TRBD1; j_gene: TRBJ1-6; abundance: few; v_gene: TRBV4-1
CDR3nt: TGTGCCACCAGGGGGGGAGACTCCACCTACGAGCAGTACTTC; CDR3aa: CATRGGDSTYEQYF; d_gene: -; j_gene: TRBJ2-7; abundance: -; v_gene: TRBV24-1
CDR3nt: TGTGCCAGCAGCTTAGGCAGCGGGAGATCCTACGAGCAGTACTTC; CDR3aa: CASSLGSGRSYEQYF; d_gene: TRBD2; j_gene: TRBJ2-7; abundance: -; v_gene: TRBV11-2
CDR3nt: TGTGCCAGCAGCGCAAGACAGGGACCTTCTGGAAACACCATATATTTT; CDR3aa: CASSARQGPSGNTIYF; d_gene: TRBD1; j_gene: TRBJ1-3; abundance: -; v_gene: TRBV7-8
CDR3nt: TGTGCCAGCAGCTTTGAGTTCTCCTACGAGCAGTACTTC; CDR3aa: CASSFEFSYEQYF; d_gene: -; j_gene: TRBJ2-7; abundance: -; v_gene: TRBV5-5
CDR3nt: TGTGCCAGCAGTGAACGGGGTAGCGGGGGGAGCCTAGCCAAAAACATTCAGTACTTC; CDR3aa: CASSERGSGGSLAKNIQYF; d_gene: TRBD2; j_gene: TRBJ2-4; abundance: -; v_gene: TRBV2
CDR3nt: TGTGCCAGCACCCCGAGCACGGGACAGGGCCTCTACGAGCAGTACTTC; CDR3aa: CASTPSTGQGLYEQYF; d_gene: TRBD1; j_gene: TRBJ2-7; abundance: -; v_gene: TRBV27
CDR3nt: TGTGCCAGCAGTTTATCCGCAGGGGAGACAGGTGACTCTAACTATGGCTACACCTTC; CDR3aa: CASSLSAGETGDSNYGYTF; d_gene: -; j_gene: TRBJ1-2; abundance: -; v_gene: TRBV28
CDR3nt: TGTGCCAGTAGTATCCCCCACAGGTACAGCACAGATACGCAGTATTTT; CDR3aa: CASSIPHRYSTDTQYF; d_gene: -; j_gene: TRBJ2-3; abundance: -; v_gene: TRBV19
CDR3nt: TGTGCCAGCAGTGCGGGACTAGCAGGCAATGAGCAGTTCTTC; CDR3aa: CASSAGLAGNEQFF; d_gene: TRBD2; j_gene: TRBJ2-1; abundance: -; v_gene: TRBV25-1
CDR3nt: TGTGCCAGCAGACTACAGGGTACCGGGGAGCTGTTTTTT; CDR3aa: CASRLQGTGELFF; d_gene: -; j_gene: TRBJ2-2; abundance: -; v_gene: TRBV6-4
CDR3nt: TGTGCCAGTCACTTCGCACCTGCCTATGGCTACACCTTC; CDR3aa: CASHFAPAYGYTF; d_gene: -; j_gene: TRBJ1-2; abundance: -; v_gene: TRBV19
CDR3nt: TGCGCCAGCAGCTTGGGCCTACGGGACAGCTCCTACGAGCAGTACTTC; CDR3aa: CASSLGLRDSSYEQYF; d_gene: TRBD1; j_gene: TRBJ2-7; abundance: -; v_gene: TRBV5-1
CDR3nt: TGCAGCGTTGGGCCCAACTATGGCTACACCTTC; CDR3aa: CSVGPNYGYTF; d_gene: -; j_gene: TRBJ1-2; abundance: -; v_gene: TRBV29-1
CDR3nt: TGTGCCAGCAGCGCCTATTCACGGACTAGGGACAAAAGTCGGTCCTACAATGAGCAGTTCTTC; CDR3aa: CASSAYSRTRDKSRSYNEQFF; d_gene: -; j_gene: TRBJ2-1; abundance: -; v_gene: TRBV21-1
CDR3nt: TGCGCCAGCAGCCCGCGGAAAGATACGCAGTATTTT; CDR3aa: CASSPRKDTQYF; d_gene: -; j_gene: TRBJ2-3; abundance: -; v_gene: TRBV4-1
CDR3nt: TGTGCCAGCAGTGAATTGGGGACAGGGAACTATGGCTACACCTTC; CDR3aa: CASSELGTGNYGYTF; d_gene: TRBD1; j_gene: TRBJ1-2; abundance: once; v_gene: TRBV6-1
CDR3nt: TGTGCCAGCAGCTTTAGGGGGCCCCCTAACTATGGCTACACCTTC; CDR3aa: CASSFRGPPNYGYTF; d_gene: TRBD1; j_gene: TRBJ1-2; abundance: -; v_gene: TRBV2
CDR3nt: TGTGCCAGCAGCTTGGGGGGGCGGGCAGATACGCAGTATTTT; CDR3aa: CASSLGGRADTQYF; d_gene: -; j_gene: TRBJ2-3; abundance: -; v_gene: TRBV5-4
CDR3nt: TGTGCCAGCTCACCACCTAATGCCGGCGGCATTTATGGCTACACCTTC; CDR3aa: CASSPPNAGGIYGYTF; d_gene: -; j_gene: TRBJ1-2; abundance: -; v_gene: TRBV18
CDR3nt: TGTGCCAGCAGTTTAAATCGACAAAGCAAAGCTTTCTTT; CDR3aa: CASSLNRQSKAFF; d_gene: -; j_gene: TRBJ1-1; abundance: -; v_gene: TRBV27
CDR3nt: TGTGCAAGTCGCACCAGGGAAGGCTACGAGCAGTACTTC; CDR3aa: CASRTREGYEQYF; d_gene: -; j_gene: TRBJ2-7; abundance: -; v_gene: TRBV12-2
CDR3nt: TGCGCCAGCAGTGAGTTAGGTAGGAGCTCCTACGAGCAGTACTTC; CDR3aa: CASSELGRSSYEQYF; d_gene: -; j_gene: TRBJ2-7; abundance: -; v_gene: TRBV10-2
CDR3nt: TGCGCCAGCAGCCAAGCGGGGGTCGGATACAATGAGCAGTTCTTC; CDR3aa: CASSQAGVGYNEQFF; d_gene: -; j_gene: TRBJ2-1; abundance: -; v_gene: TRBV4-1
CDR3nt: TGTGCCAGCTCGACCAGGGGAAAAGGGGGCGTGGAGACCCAGTACTTC; CDR3aa: CASSTRGKGGVETQYF; d_gene: TRBD1; j_gene: TRBJ2-5; abundance: -; v_gene: TRBV19
CDR3nt: TGTGCCAGCTCACCGAGTACAGGGGGCTCTTCACCCCTCCACTTT; CDR3aa: CASSPSTGGSSPLHF; d_gene: TRBD1; j_gene: TRBJ1-6; abundance: -; v_gene: TRBV18
CDR3nt: TGTGCCAGCTCACCATTGCTAGCAGGGGATAGCTCCTACGAGCAGTACTTC; CDR3aa: CASSPLLAGDSSYEQYF; d_gene: -; j_gene: TRBJ2-7; abundance: few; v_gene: TRBV18
CDR3nt: TGCGCCAGCAGCTCCGGAGCGATGGGCTACGAGCAGTACTTC; CDR3aa: CASSSGAMGYEQYF; d_gene: -; j_gene: TRBJ2-7; abundance: -; v_gene: TRBV5-1
CDR3nt: TGTGCCAGCAGTTACGGGACAGGGAACTACGAGCAGTACTTC; CDR3aa: CASSYGTGNYEQYF; d_gene: TRBD1; j_gene: TRBJ2-7; abundance: -; v_gene: TRBV6-5
CDR3nt: TGTGCCAGCAGTCCTCTAGGGTGGGACAGGCGTAATGAGCAGTTCTTC; CDR3aa: CASSPLGWDRRNEQFF; d_gene: TRBD1; j_gene: TRBJ2-1; abundance: -; v_gene: TRBV28